This T cell receptor beta chain originates from a study of cytotoxic CD8 clonotypes in ibrutinib-treated CLL (dated by TCRdb to the early 2020s). Turning to the overall study: In this cohort, 15 patients were treatment-naive and more than 9 were relapsed/refractory, while 17 to 18 had unmutated IGHV. Cryopreserved peripheral blood mononuclear cells were obtained prior to treatment, at the time of response, and at either disease progression or sustained remission. Response samples were taken after a median of around 13 months on treatment, ranging from roughly 6 to 36 months. Longitudinal samples were available for about 30% of the roughly 86 trial participants. Responses were partial in roughly 25 patients and complete in 2; after median around 68 months follow-up, roughly 14 stayed in remission and around 12 progressed. On average, each sample yielded around 250,000 productive templates and around 98,000 productive rearrangements. Patients were still on ibrutinib when every remission and progressive disease sample was collected.

From the germline V gene, CDR1 is LGHNA and CDR2 is YNFKEQ. Including cysteine and phenylalanine, the CDR3 has 16 amino acids. Only CDR3 DNA is held: 48 bases, read in frame from base 1. The V and J ends are trimmed by 0 bases and 5 bases, leaving 13 bases between them. Each clonotype received, on average, about 10x coverage in deep resolution sequencing performed on a MiSeq, where the target depth lay between 1 in 1 million and 1 in 200,000 T cells. The immunoSEQ hsTCRB Kit was used to generate the TCR beta libraries. In the original analysis: The data were analyzed with ImmunoSEQ Analyzer and ImmunoSEQ Data Assistant, and V, D and J gene assignments followed IMGT definitions. Clonality, which ranges from 0 to 1, was calculated as one minus the normalized Shannon entropy of productive rearrangement frequencies. Public clonotype analysis was restricted to overrepresented clonotypes comprising at least 0.05% of each patient's repertoire. Repertoires from some 14 age-matched healthy donors in immuneACCESS were used as clonality controls. TCRdb stores this immuneACCESS table with in-frame sequences only. Part of the clones is absent; in the studies checked, under half of the shortfall reflects unresolved V genes, and no reason is known for the rest. The V and J calls and clone size are taken from that table; D and trimming were inferred from the DNA. Within this sample are more than 75,000 clones, with 75% to 80% of them counted one time only. The ten biggest clones cover 20% to 25% of the sample.

As to this clone: Which antigen it targets is not known. No base-level quality is on record; no much larger clone is a single base apart.

The time point label of this sample denotes: around 25 months on ibrutinib. For TCR beta library preparation, around 2.1 micrograms of genomic DNA were extracted from the cryopreserved PBMCs. Longitudinal blood samples from CLL patients on ibrutinib monotherapy were analyzed using high-throughput TCR beta sequencing. The patients took part in an open-label, single-center phase 2 trial of ibrutinib monotherapy. Study-level results and caveats: Clonality increased at ibrutinib response, stayed stable in sustained remission, and fell back toward baseline at progression. Public clonotypes were rare and either shrank or stayed stable during treatment, and the rise in clonality at ibrutinib response reflected expansion of private clonotypes. Sustained-remission and progressing patients did not have matched sampling times, and lymph node repertoires were not examined. At baseline, clonality was higher than in age-matched healthy donors and showed a strong correlation with circulating CD8+ T-cell counts.

The chain joins TRBV4-2 to TRBJ2-2; no D gene can be assigned with confidence. The source material was PBMCs, sampled after 24 months of ibrutinib treatment. This clonotype was obtained from a human donor with chronic lymphocytic leukemia. The nucleotide sequence reads TGTGCCAGCAGCCAAGACTCCACCCCCTCTACCGGGGAGCTGTTTTTT. Its coded protein is CASSQDSTPSTGELFF.